A selection of T cell receptor beta chains follows, all from one sample in a study of T cells in Graves' hyperthyroidism and ophthalmopathy. From the multiplex PCR reads, TCRdb called clonotypes with MiXCR, one entry per CDR3 protein. The data contain under 600,000 distinct CDR3 sequences, roughly 16% of them singletons. Sequenced: blood. These receptors originate from a woman in her forties with Graves' ophthalmopathy. Each CDR3 is given with its conserved first and last residue. D genes are given only for firm matches. Clone size is given for some rows only: seen once, a few or many times, or a class if the clone is expanded.

v_gene	abundance	d_gene	j_gene	CDR3nt	CDR3aa
TRBV10-3	many	NA	TRBJ1-1	TGTGCCATCAGTGACCGTGGGGTGGACACTGAAGCTTTCTTT	CAISDRGVDTEAFF
TRBV5-1	NA	NA	TRBJ2-5	TGCGCCAGCAGCTCCTCGTCCCCGGGATTGGGGACCCAGTACTTC	CASSSSSPGLGTQYF
TRBV11-2	many	NA	TRBJ2-2	TGTGCCAGCAGCCCCAATCCATCTTTGGTTTCCGGGGAGCTGTTTTTT	CASSPNPSLVSGELFF
TRBV7-3	many	NA	TRBJ1-6	TGTGCCAGCAGCTTATCATCCGGCGGTCACTCACCCCTCCACTTT	CASSLSSGGHSPLHF
TRBV28	many	NA	TRBJ2-3	TGTGCCAGCAGTTCCCCGTTCGACAGGGAGGGCTTCTATCGGGGCACAGATACGCAGTATTTT	CASSSPFDREGFYRGTDTQYF
TRBV11-2	many	NA	TRBJ1-1	TGTGCCAGCAGCTGGCCCGGTTGGAACACTGAAGCTTTCTTT	CASSWPGWNTEAFF
TRBV20-1	many	TRBD1	TRBJ1-2	TGCAGTGCAGCCGGGACAGGGGCCTATGGCTACACCTTC	CSAAGTGAYGYTF
TRBV6-6	many	NA	TRBJ2-3	TGTGCCAGCAGTTACTCGAGGGGCGGAGGGGCTTGGGGCACAGATACGCAGTATTTT	CASSYSRGGGAWGTDTQYF
TRBV5-4	NA	TRBD1	TRBJ1-2	TGTGCCAGCAGCTGGGACAGGGGATTGGGCTATGGCTACACCTTC	CASSWDRGLGYGYTF
TRBV18	many	NA	TRBJ2-5	TGTGCCAGCTCACCAAGGATGATGGAAGAGACCCAGTACTTC	CASSPRMMEETQYF
TRBV6-1	NA	TRBD1	TRBJ1-1	TGTGCCAGCAGCCATAAGGGGGCCGTGAACACTGAAGCTTTCTTT	CASSHKGAVNTEAFF
TRBV2	many	NA	TRBJ1-3	TGTGCCAGCTCGAATGGGGTTTCGGGAAACACCATATATTTT	CASSNGVSGNTIYF
TRBV27	many	TRBD2	TRBJ2-5	TGTGCCAGCAGTCCTAGGCAGGGAGGGTACCAAGAGACCCAGTACTTC	CASSPRQGGYQETQYF
TRBV18	many	NA	TRBJ2-3	TGTGCCAGCTCCCTCGAGCTTGGTTTAACAGATACGCAGTATTTT	CASSLELGLTDTQYF
TRBV18	many	TRBD1	TRBJ2-7	TGTGCCAGCTCACGAACAGGGGGCTACGAGCAGTACTTC	CASSRTGGYEQYF
TRBV14	NA	NA	TRBJ2-1	TGTGTCAGCAGCCAAGAACGGGACGGTTCCTACAATGAGCAGTTCTTC	CVSSQERDGSYNEQFF
TRBV19	NA	NA	TRBJ1-2	TGTGCCAGTAGTATTAATCCGGCGGACTATGGCTACACCTTC	CASSINPADYGYTF
TRBV12-3/TRBV12-4	NA	NA	TRBJ2-1	TGTGCCAGCAGTTCGACAGACAACAATGAGCAGTTCTTC	CASSSTDNNEQFF
TRBV12-3/TRBV12-4	few	TRBD2	TRBJ2-3	TGTGCCAGCAGTTTAGTTCTGGCGGGAGGTATAATAGATACGCAGTATTTT	CASSLVLAGGIIDTQYF
TRBV2	many	TRBD2	TRBJ2-3	TGTGCCAGCAATCTAGCGGGGGTCACAGATACGCAGTATTTT	CASNLAGVTDTQYF
TRBV20-1	many	NA	TRBJ2-2	TGCAGCGTCCCGGGACTCTACACCGGGGAGCTGTTTTTT	CSVPGLYTGELFF
TRBV27	few	NA	TRBJ2-3	TGTGCCAGCAGTTTTCGGGTCTTCTATACAGATACGCAGTATTTT	CASSFRVFYTDTQYF
TRBV7-9	NA	NA	TRBJ2-2	TGTGCCAGCAGCCCTTCCAGGGTGGCCGGGGAGCTGTTTTTT	CASSPSRVAGELFF
TRBV10-2	few	TRBD2	TRBJ2-1	TGCGCCAGCAGACGGTCTAGCGGGAGCCATGAGCAGTTCTTC	CASRRSSGSHEQFF
TRBV5-4	NA	NA	TRBJ1-6	TGTGCCAGCAGCTTGGTGGACTTTAGGTCACCCCTCCACTTT	CASSLVDFRSPLHF
TRBV18	many	NA	TRBJ2-3	TGTGCCAGCTCTACCTACAGGGGCACAGATACGCAGTATTTT	CASSTYRGTDTQYF
TRBV5-1	NA	NA	TRBJ2-3	TGCGCCAGCAGCCCATCGATCTGGGGCAGCACAGATACGCAGTATTTT	CASSPSIWGSTDTQYF
TRBV20-1	NA	NA	TRBJ1-2	TGCAGTGCTACTCTTCGGGGGGGGTATGGCTACACCTTC	CSATLRGGYGYTF
TRBV20-1	NA	NA	TRBJ1-1	TGCAGTGCTACGTTACAGGGTTTTGACACTGAAGCTTTCTTT	CSATLQGFDTEAFF
TRBV5-1	few	NA	TRBJ2-1	TGCGCCAGCAGCTTAACAGTGAACTCAGGTTACAATGAGCAGTTCTTC	CASSLTVNSGYNEQFF
TRBV9	few	NA	TRBJ2-5	TGTGCCAGCAGCGTAGTGGCGGAACCCCAAGAGACCCAGTACTTC	CASSVVAEPQETQYF
TRBV18	NA	NA	TRBJ1-4	TGTGCCAGCTCACAACGGGGGCCGCGGGGCGGTGAAAAACTGTTTTTT	CASSQRGPRGGEKLFF
TRBV9	NA	TRBD2	TRBJ2-5	TGTGCCAGCAGCCCCGGGGGGGGGCCTGAAGAGACCCAGTACTTC	CASSPGGGPEETQYF
TRBV5-5	NA	TRBD2	TRBJ2-7	TGTGCCAGCAGCCGGAGGGGTAGCGGGAGCCTACCCATCTCCTACGAGCAGTACTTC	CASSRRGSGSLPISYEQYF
TRBV7-6	many	NA	TRBJ1-1	TGTGCCAGCACCCATAGGACTGAAGCTTTCTTT	CASTHRTEAFF
TRBV2	many	NA	TRBJ2-1	TGTGCCAGCAGTGAGATTAGCTTTAATGAGCAGTTCTTC	CASSEISFNEQFF
TRBV2	many	NA	TRBJ1-4	TGTGCCAGCAGTGAACAGACAGGAACTAATGAAAAACTGTTTTTT	CASSEQTGTNEKLFF
TRBV30	few	NA	TRBJ1-6	TGTGCCTTCCTGCCGTCAACAGGATCACCCCTCCACTTT	CAFLPSTGSPLHF
TRBV12-3/TRBV12-4	few	TRBD1	TRBJ1-6	TGTGCCAGCACCCTGACGACAGGGCCCAATTCACCCCTCCACTTT	CASTLTTGPNSPLHF
TRBV2	many	NA	TRBJ2-1	TGTGCCAGCAGGGCACTAGGGGCGGATGAGCAGTTCTTC	CASRALGADEQFF
TRBV6-1	few	NA	TRBJ1-1	TGTGCCAGCAGAGACACAGGGTACACTGAAGCTTTCTTT	CASRDTGYTEAFF
TRBV20-1	few	TRBD2	TRBJ2-5	TGCAGTGCTAGCCTAGCGGGAACGGAGACCCAGTACTTC	CSASLAGTETQYF
TRBV28	NA	TRBD2	TRBJ2-1	TGTGCCAGCAGTTTGCCCCCGGGACTAGCAAATGAGCAGTTCTTC	CASSLPPGLANEQFF
TRBV7-8	few	NA	TRBJ1-4	TGTGCCAGCAGCTTAGTACACGGCGGTTCAACTAATGAAAAACTGTTTTTT	CASSLVHGGSTNEKLFF
TRBV27	NA	NA	TRBJ2-7	TGTGCCAGCAGTTTATCGGGGCTAGGCTACGAGCAGTACTTC	CASSLSGLGYEQYF
TRBV3-1	many	NA	TRBJ1-2	TGTGCCAGCAGCCAAGGGACAGAACTCTATGGCTACACCTTC	CASSQGTELYGYTF
TRBV28	once	TRBD1	TRBJ1-2	TGTGCCAGCAGTTTGGGACAGGGGGTTCCCGCTAACTATGGCTACACCTTC	CASSLGQGVPANYGYTF
TRBV11-2	many	NA	TRBJ1-1	TGTGCCAGCAGCTCCAATAGAAGAGCGAACACTGAAGCTTTCTTT	CASSSNRRANTEAFF
TRBV6-1	many	TRBD2	TRBJ2-1	TGTGCCAGCAGTGAACCCGGGGGGGCCGCAAATGAGCAGTTCTTC	CASSEPGGAANEQFF
TRBV27	many	NA	TRBJ2-7	TGTGCCAGCAGCCCAGGGACAAACTACGAGCAGTACTTC	CASSPGTNYEQYF
TRBV6-2/TRBV6-3	few	NA	TRBJ1-6	TGTGCCAGCAGTTTAGGGACATTGAATTCACCCCTCCACTTT	CASSLGTLNSPLHF
TRBV5-5	few	NA	TRBJ1-4	TGTGCCAGCAGCTTGGTAGGCGACCGGAATGAAAAACTGTTTTTT	CASSLVGDRNEKLFF
TRBV6-5	NA	TRBD1	TRBJ2-3	TGTGCCAGCAGTTACGAGGGGGCGTCAGATACGCAGTATTTT	CASSYEGASDTQYF
TRBV2	many	NA	TRBJ1-5	TGTGCCAGCAGCAAGGCTGGTCCCCAGCATTTT	CASSKAGPQHF
TRBV10-3	many	NA	TRBJ2-7	TGTGCCACCGAACAGGGGGGGAGTTCCTACGAGCAGTACTTC	CATEQGGSSYEQYF
TRBV9	many	NA	TRBJ2-1	TGTGCCAGCAGCGTAGGAGGGGTCGACAATGAGCAGTTCTTC	CASSVGGVDNEQFF